These T cell receptor beta chains were read from a single sample in a study of cytomegalovirus exposure and HLA in healthy donors. The protocol was immunoSEQ multiplex PCR, while the TCRdb copy is restricted to in-frame clones and leaves out a portion. The sample contains roughly 98,000 clones, about 83% of which appear only once. Sequencing used PBMCs. The receptors originated from a woman under 40 in good health and CMV-seronegative. Each CDR3 is given with its conserved first and last residue. Fields, in order: V gene, J gene, clone size, D gene, CDR3 protein, CDR3 DNA. D genes are given only for firm matches. Not every row has a clone size; where given, it reads once, few, many or a size class.

V: TRBV19; J: TRBJ2-2; size: once; D: TRBD2; CDR3: CASSRSGTSGAGELFF; DNA: TGTGCCAGTAGTCGTTCCGGGACTAGCGGGGCCGGGGAGCTGTTTTTT
V: TRBV19; J: TRBJ2-4; size: once; D: NA; CDR3: CASKTGAKNIQYF; DNA: TGTGCCAGTAAGACAGGTGCCAAAAACATTCAGTACTTC
V: TRBV6-1; J: TRBJ1-1; size: once; D: NA; CDR3: CASSEAIPGWGAEAFF; DNA: TGTGCCAGCAGTGAAGCGATCCCGGGCTGGGGCGCTGAAGCTTTCTTT
V: TRBV5-3; J: TRBJ2-2; size: NA; D: TRBD2; CDR3: CARSLVASGRVNTGELFF; DNA: TGTGCCAGAAGCTTGGTGGCTAGCGGGAGGGTGAACACCGGGGAGCTGTTTTTT
V: TRBV6-5; J: TRBJ1-1; size: NA; D: NA; CDR3: CASSKSDTEAFF; DNA: TGTGCCAGCAGTAAATCAGACACTGAAGCTTTCTTT
V: TRBV5-1; J: TRBJ1-2; size: NA; D: TRBD1; CDR3: CASSLDKTGPKNYGYTF; DNA: TGCGCCAGCAGCCTGGACAAGACAGGGCCTAAGAACTATGGCTACACCTTC
V: TRBV21-1; J: TRBJ1-6; size: NA; D: NA; CDR3: CASSQATVNNSPLHF; DNA: TGTGCCAGCAGCCAGGCGACAGTCAATAATTCACCCCTCCACTTT
V: TRBV7-6; J: TRBJ2-5; size: NA; D: TRBD2; CDR3: CASSPAGSGRADFLKTQYF; DNA: TGTGCCAGCAGCCCCGCGGGGAGCGGGAGGGCCGATTTTTTAAAGACCCAGTACTTC
V: TRBV7-9; J: TRBJ2-4; size: once; D: NA; CDR3: CASSLREVTNLAKNIQYF; DNA: TGTGCCAGCAGCTTAAGGGAGGTGACGAATTTAGCCAAAAACATTCAGTACTTC
V: TRBV5-6; J: TRBJ1-5; size: NA; D: NA; CDR3: CASNIFSGNQPQHF; DNA: TGTGCCAGCAATATTTTTTCGGGCAATCAGCCCCAGCATTTT
V: TRBV29-1; J: TRBJ2-3; size: NA; D: TRBD2; CDR3: CSVEYSGAPTDTQYF; DNA: TGCAGCGTTGAATATAGCGGGGCCCCCACAGATACGCAGTATTTT
V: TRBV20-1; J: TRBJ2-7; size: few; D: NA; CDR3: CSAEGNEQYF; DNA: TGCAGTGCTGAGGGTAACGAGCAGTACTTC
V: TRBV20-1; J: TRBJ1-2; size: NA; D: NA; CDR3: CSAFPGTPYTF; DNA: TGCAGTGCTTTTCCCGGGACACCTTACACCTTC
V: TRBV19; J: TRBJ2-2; size: NA; D: NA; CDR3: CAARGVGRGTGELFF; DNA: TGTGCCGCCAGGGGTGTAGGTCGGGGCACCGGGGAGCTGTTTTTT
V: TRBV5-1; J: TRBJ1-4; size: NA; D: NA; CDR3: CASSLAGGMEEKLFF; DNA: TGCGCCAGCAGCTTGGCCGGGGGAATGGAGGAAAAACTGTTTTTT
V: TRBV19; J: TRBJ2-4; size: NA; D: NA; CDR3: CASSITPAGGRQNIQYF; DNA: TGTGCCAGTAGTATTACCCCCGCCGGGGGTCGCCAAAACATTCAGTACTTC
V: TRBV18; J: TRBJ1-5; size: once; D: NA; CDR3: CASSPVPPRGANQPQHF; DNA: TGTGCCAGCTCACCCGTACCTCCCCGCGGGGCCAATCAGCCCCAGCATTTT
V: TRBV5-1; J: TRBJ2-3; size: NA; D: NA; CDR3: CASSLGAQATTDTQYF; DNA: TGCGCCAGCAGCTTGGGTGCGCAAGCTACCACAGATACGCAGTATTTT
V: TRBV5-1; J: TRBJ1-1; size: NA; D: NA; CDR3: CASSSSTGPTEAFF; DNA: TGCGCCAGCAGCTCCTCGACAGGACCCACTGAAGCTTTCTTT
V: TRBV5-6; J: TRBJ2-7; size: NA; D: NA; CDR3: CASSLDRVLHF; DNA: TGTGCCAGCAGCTTGGACAGGGTTTTACACTTC
V: TRBV5-1; J: TRBJ1-2; size: NA; D: NA; CDR3: CASSLDAGSNYGYTF; DNA: TGCGCCAGCAGCTTGGATGCGGGTTCTAACTATGGCTACACCTTC
V: TRBV6-5; J: TRBJ2-7; size: NA; D: TRBD1; CDR3: CASSPTGDSYYEQYF; DNA: TGTGCCAGCAGTCCGACAGGGGACTCCTACTACGAGCAGTACTTC
V: TRBV2; J: TRBJ2-1; size: NA; D: NA; CDR3: CASSDLFYNEQFF; DNA: TGTGCCAGCAGTGACCTCTTCTACAATGAGCAGTTCTTC
V: TRBV7-9; J: TRBJ2-3; size: NA; D: NA; CDR3: CASRGGTDTQYF; DNA: TGTGCCAGCAGAGGGGGCACAGATACGCAGTATTTT
V: TRBV5-4; J: TRBJ2-5; size: NA; D: TRBD2; CDR3: CASSLASSGRVETQYF; DNA: TGTGCCAGCAGCTTGGCCTCTAGCGGGAGGGTAGAGACCCAGTACTTC
V: TRBV5-4; J: TRBJ2-1; size: NA; D: TRBD2; CDR3: CASSHDWTSGTYEQFF; DNA: TGTGCCAGCAGCCATGACTGGACTAGCGGGACCTATGAGCAGTTCTTC
V: TRBV4-2; J: TRBJ2-1; size: few; D: TRBD2; CDR3: CASSRAGREGKWEQFF; DNA: TGTGCCAGCAGCCGCGCGGGCCGGGAGGGGAAGTGGGAGCAGTTCTTC
V: TRBV5-6; J: TRBJ1-1; size: NA; D: TRBD1; CDR3: CASSSTGARTSEAFF; DNA: TGTGCCAGCAGCTCGACAGGGGCTCGAACCAGTGAAGCTTTCTTT
V: TRBV2; J: TRBJ2-5; size: once; D: NA; CDR3: CAGQTTGETQYF; DNA: TGTGCCGGTCAGACAACTGGGGAGACCCAGTACTTC
V: TRBV6-4; J: TRBJ2-1; size: NA; D: NA; CDR3: CASSETPARLFF; DNA: TGTGCCAGCAGTGAAACCCCGGCTAGGCTGTTCTTC
V: TRBV9; J: TRBJ1-5; size: many; D: TRBD1; CDR3: CASSKGQGATQPQHF; DNA: TGTGCCAGCAGCAAGGGACAGGGGGCTACTCAGCCCCAGCATTTT
V: TRBV5-4; J: TRBJ1-6; size: NA; D: NA; CDR3: CASSLVRGNLDSPLHF; DNA: TGTGCCAGCAGCTTGGTTCGGGGGAACTTGGATTCACCCCTCCACTTT
V: TRBV9; J: TRBJ2-5; size: NA; D: TRBD2; CDR3: CASSPGALAGETQYF; DNA: TGTGCCAGCAGCCCAGGAGCTCTAGCGGGAGAGACCCAGTACTTC
V: TRBV2; J: TRBJ2-1; size: few; D: NA; CDR3: CASMVYRPYNEQFF; DNA: TGTGCCAGCATGGTCTACCGCCCTTACAATGAGCAGTTCTTC
V: TRBV27; J: TRBJ2-3; size: NA; D: NA; CDR3: CASSLLGQPSTDTQYF; DNA: TGTGCCAGCAGTTTATTGGGGCAACCTAGCACAGATACGCAGTATTTT
V: TRBV29-1; J: TRBJ1-4; size: NA; D: TRBD1; CDR3: CSVDRVGTNEKLFF; DNA: TGCAGCGTAGACAGGGTCGGAACTAATGAAAAACTGTTTTTT
V: TRBV19; J: TRBJ2-2; size: NA; D: TRBD1; CDR3: CASSHTGGRTGELFF; DNA: TGTGCCAGTAGTCATACAGGGGGTCGGACCGGGGAGCTGTTTTTT
V: TRBV5-1; J: TRBJ1-1; size: NA; D: NA; CDR3: CASSREGVGLAEAFF; DNA: TGCGCCAGCAGCCGGGAGGGAGTGGGGTTGGCTGAAGCTTTCTTT
V: TRBV19; J: TRBJ2-7; size: many; D: TRBD1; CDR3: CASSEWTGPYEQYF; DNA: TGTGCCAGTAGTGAATGGACAGGACCCTACGAGCAGTACTTC
V: TRBV5-5; J: TRBJ2-1; size: many; D: NA; CDR3: CASSPYSGGQNEQFF; DNA: TGTGCCAGCAGCCCATATTCCGGGGGGCAGAATGAGCAGTTCTTC
V: TRBV9; J: TRBJ1-2; size: NA; D: NA; CDR3: CASSVNINYGYTF; DNA: TGTGCCAGCAGCGTAAACATCAACTATGGCTACACCTTC
V: TRBV15; J: TRBJ1-5; size: NA; D: NA; CDR3: CATSRVYRVGSHSNQPQHF; DNA: TGTGCCACCAGCAGAGTTTACAGGGTTGGTAGTCATAGCAATCAGCCCCAGCATTTT
V: TRBV12-5; J: TRBJ2-5; size: NA; D: TRBD1; CDR3: CASGPPTGGGTQYF; DNA: TGTGCTAGTGGTCCGCCGACAGGGGGCGGGACCCAGTACTTC
V: TRBV5-6; J: TRBJ2-4; size: NA; D: NA; CDR3: CASSLGLSGIQYF; DNA: TGTGCCAGCAGCTTGGGACTGTCTGGAATTCAGTACTTC
V: TRBV9; J: TRBJ1-4; size: NA; D: TRBD1; CDR3: CASSKGQGLNEKLFF; DNA: TGTGCCAGCAGCAAAGGACAGGGGCTCAATGAAAAACTGTTTTTT
V: TRBV5-4; J: TRBJ2-3; size: NA; D: TRBD2; CDR3: CASRFGLARTSDTQYF; DNA: TGTGCCAGCAGATTTGGACTAGCGAGAACTTCGGATACGCAGTATTTT
V: TRBV29-1; J: TRBJ2-3; size: NA; D: NA; CDR3: CSVEGVSSTDTQYF; DNA: TGCAGCGTTGAAGGTGTTAGCAGCACAGATACGCAGTATTTT
V: TRBV6-1; J: TRBJ2-1; size: NA; D: TRBD1; CDR3: CASSEATGEIYNEQFF; DNA: TGTGCCAGCAGTGAAGCAACAGGGGAGATATACAATGAGCAGTTCTTC